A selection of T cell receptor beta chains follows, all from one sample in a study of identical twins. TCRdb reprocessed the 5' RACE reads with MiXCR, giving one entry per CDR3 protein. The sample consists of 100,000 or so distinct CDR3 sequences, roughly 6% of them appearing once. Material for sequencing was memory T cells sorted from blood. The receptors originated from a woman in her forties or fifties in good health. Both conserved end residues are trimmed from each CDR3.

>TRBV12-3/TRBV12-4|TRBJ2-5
ASSLFRGAFQETQY
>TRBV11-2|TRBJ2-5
ASSFLPTVGETQY
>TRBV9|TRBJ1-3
ASAEEPSRNTIY
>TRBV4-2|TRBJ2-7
ASSQDLLAISSYEQY
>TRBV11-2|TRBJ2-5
ASSLDGSGRGETQY
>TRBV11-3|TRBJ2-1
ASSPRTGLNEQF
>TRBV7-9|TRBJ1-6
ASSSLTGGNSPLH
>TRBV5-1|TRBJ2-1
ASSLTSGSQEQF
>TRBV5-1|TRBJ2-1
ASSWEGQNNEQF
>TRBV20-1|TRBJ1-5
SASHDGGLQPQH
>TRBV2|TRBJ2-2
ASRLQAAGELF
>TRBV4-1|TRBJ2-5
ASKDTAGPQETQY
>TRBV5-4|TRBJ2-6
ASSLGPSGANVLT
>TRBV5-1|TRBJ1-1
ASSLAAGGEAF
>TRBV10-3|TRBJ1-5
ATATGGDQPQH
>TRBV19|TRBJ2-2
AGLGGDTGELF
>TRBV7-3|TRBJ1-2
ASSLGQGVYGYT
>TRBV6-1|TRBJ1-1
ASSIKGGTEAF
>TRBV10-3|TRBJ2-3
AISGLGVRGTDTQY
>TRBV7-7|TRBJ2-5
ASSPGILQETQY
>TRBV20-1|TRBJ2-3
SAVGGMADTQY
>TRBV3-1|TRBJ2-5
ASSPLSLAGVKETQY
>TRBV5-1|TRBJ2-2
ASEGGTGTGELF
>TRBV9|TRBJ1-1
ASSVRAGNTEAF
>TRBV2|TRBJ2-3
ASSEEVTDTQY
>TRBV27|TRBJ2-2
ASRLAGNTGELF
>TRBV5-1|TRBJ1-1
ASSAGRMTSGAF
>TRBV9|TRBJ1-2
ASSVGQGSKHRYT
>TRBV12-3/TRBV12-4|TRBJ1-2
ASSPSGSNYGYT
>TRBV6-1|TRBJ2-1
ASRDRGNSYNEQF
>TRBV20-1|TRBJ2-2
SARSVLTGELF
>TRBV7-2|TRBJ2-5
ASNPGWYQETQY
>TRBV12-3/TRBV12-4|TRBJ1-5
ASGTGNQPQH
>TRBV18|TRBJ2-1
ASSPRRESYNEQF
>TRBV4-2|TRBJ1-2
ASSQRGGRLRGYGYT
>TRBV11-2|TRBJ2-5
ASSLVQGAETQY
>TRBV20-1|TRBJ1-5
SARQGPVGPQH
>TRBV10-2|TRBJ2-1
ASSERASSYNEQF